This TCR beta chain was sequenced during a study of control samples from healthy donors and cancer patients. The CDR3 has 14 amino acids. Per germline, CDR1 ENHRY and CDR2 SYGVKD. The V and J ends lost 4 bases and 4 bases respectively, with 8 bases between them. Assay: immunoSEQ multiplex PCR; the TCRdb copy retains only in-frame clones and omits some. This table has about 110,000 clones, approximately 84% appearing once. Sequencing used blood. This receptor was identified in a man aged 18 to 29 in good health. This chain joins TRBV10-3 and TRBJ2-6; no definite D call. The DNA for the CDR3 is TGTGCCATCAGTGGCTCTGACGGGGCCAACGTCCTGACTTTC. Translating it yields CAISGSDGANVLTF.